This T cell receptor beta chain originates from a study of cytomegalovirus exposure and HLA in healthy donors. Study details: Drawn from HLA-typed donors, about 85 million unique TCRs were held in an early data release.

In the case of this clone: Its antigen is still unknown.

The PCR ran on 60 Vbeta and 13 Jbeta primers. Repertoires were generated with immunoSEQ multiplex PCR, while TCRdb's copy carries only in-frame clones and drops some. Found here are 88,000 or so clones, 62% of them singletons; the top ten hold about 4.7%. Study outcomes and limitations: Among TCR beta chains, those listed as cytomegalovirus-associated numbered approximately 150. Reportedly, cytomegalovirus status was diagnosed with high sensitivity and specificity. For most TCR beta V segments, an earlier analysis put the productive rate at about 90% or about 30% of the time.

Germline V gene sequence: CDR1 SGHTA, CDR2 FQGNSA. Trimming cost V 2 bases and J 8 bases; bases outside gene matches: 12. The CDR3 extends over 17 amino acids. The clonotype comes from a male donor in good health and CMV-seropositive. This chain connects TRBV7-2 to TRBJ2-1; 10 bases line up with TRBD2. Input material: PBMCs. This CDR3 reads CASSLKGSSGRPDEQFF. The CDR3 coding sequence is TGTGCCAGCAGCTTAAAGGGTAGTAGCGGGAGGCCGGATGAGCAGTTCTTC.